This record looks at one T cell receptor (beta chain) sequence and its context. These data are taken from a study of blood T cell repertoires in COVID-19. For the study at large: Sample material is recorded as cDNA or gDNA derived from T cells, B-cell-depleted T cells, or PBMCs.

In the original analysis: The assay estimated nucleated cells by amplifying reference gene primers. Data came from immunoSEQ multiplex PCR; TCRdb stores just in-frame clones and leaves some out. V and J calls and clone size are given by that table; D and trimming were obtained from the DNA. Of roughly 260,000 clones listed, roughly 86% are singletons. The CDR3 totals 15 residues. Trimming cost V 10 bases and J 7 bases, with 22 bases left between them. Germline lookup yields CDR1 WSHSY and CDR2 SAAADI. The receptor was isolated from a man aged 40-49 years who had recovered from COVID-19. V is TRBV10-2 and J is TRBJ2-2, with a weak D call TRBD2 (5 bases). The specimen was peripheral blood. In DNA, the CDR3 is TGCGCCATCACTCTAAAGCCGGGGTTCGGCGGGGAGCTGTTTTTT. As protein: CAITLKPGFGGELFF.